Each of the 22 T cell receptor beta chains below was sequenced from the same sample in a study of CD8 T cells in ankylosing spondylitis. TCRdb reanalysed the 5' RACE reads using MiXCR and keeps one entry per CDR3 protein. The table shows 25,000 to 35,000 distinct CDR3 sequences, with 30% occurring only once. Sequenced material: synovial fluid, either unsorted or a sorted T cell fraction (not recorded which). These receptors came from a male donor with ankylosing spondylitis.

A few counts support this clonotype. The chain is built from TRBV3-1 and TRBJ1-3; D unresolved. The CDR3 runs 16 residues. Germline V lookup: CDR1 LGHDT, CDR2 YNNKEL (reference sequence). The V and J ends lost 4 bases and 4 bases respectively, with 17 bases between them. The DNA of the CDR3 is TGTGCCAGCAGCCCGCAAGACGGTATCGGGGGAAACACCATATATTTT. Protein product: CASSPQDGIGGNTIYF. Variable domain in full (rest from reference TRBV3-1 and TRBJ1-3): DTAVSQTPKYLVTQMGNDKSIKCEQNLGHDTMYWYKQDSKKFLKIMFSYNNKELIINETVPNRFSPKSPDKAHLNLHINSLELGDSAVYFCASSPQDGIGGNTIYFGEGSWLTVV.

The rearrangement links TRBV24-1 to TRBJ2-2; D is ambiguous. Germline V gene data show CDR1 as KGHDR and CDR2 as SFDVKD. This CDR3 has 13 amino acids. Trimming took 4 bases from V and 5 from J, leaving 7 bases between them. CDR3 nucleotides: TGTGCCACCAGTGACCTTTTAACCGGGGAGCTGTTTTTT. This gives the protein CATSDLLTGELFF.

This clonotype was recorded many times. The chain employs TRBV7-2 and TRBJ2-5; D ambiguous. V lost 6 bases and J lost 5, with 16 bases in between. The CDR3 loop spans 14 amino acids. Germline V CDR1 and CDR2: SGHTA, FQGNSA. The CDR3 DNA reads TGTGCCAGCAGGGGCAGTTCCTCCGGGGAGACCCAGTACTTC. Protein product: CASRGSSSGETQYF.

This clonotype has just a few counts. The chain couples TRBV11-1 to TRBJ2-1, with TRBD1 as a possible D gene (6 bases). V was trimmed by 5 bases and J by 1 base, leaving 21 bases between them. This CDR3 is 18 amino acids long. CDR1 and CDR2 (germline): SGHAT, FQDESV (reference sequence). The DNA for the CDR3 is TGTGCCAGCAGCGGATTGAACAGGGAAAAGGGATCCTACAATGAGCAGTTCTTC. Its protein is CASSGLNREKGSYNEQFF. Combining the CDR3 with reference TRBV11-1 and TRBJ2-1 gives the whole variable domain EAEVAQSPRYKITEKSQAVAFWCDPISGHATLYWYRQILGQGPELLVQFQDESVVDDSQLPKDRFSAERLKGVDSTLKIQPAELGDSAMYLCASSGLNREKGSYNEQFFGPGTRLTVL.

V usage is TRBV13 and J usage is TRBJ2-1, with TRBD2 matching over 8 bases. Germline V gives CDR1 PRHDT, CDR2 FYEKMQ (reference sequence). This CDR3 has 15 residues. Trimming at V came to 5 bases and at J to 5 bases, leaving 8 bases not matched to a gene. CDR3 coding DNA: TGTGCCAGCAGCCCAGGGCTAGCGGGCAACAATGAGCAGTTCTTC. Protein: CASSPGLAGNNEQFF.

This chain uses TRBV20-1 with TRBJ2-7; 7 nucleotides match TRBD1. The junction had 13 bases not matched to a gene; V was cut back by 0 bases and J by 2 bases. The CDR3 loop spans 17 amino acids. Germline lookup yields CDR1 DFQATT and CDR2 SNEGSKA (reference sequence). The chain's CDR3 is CSARDVAVTGPTYEQYF. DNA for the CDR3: TGCAGTGCTAGAGACGTCGCGGTGACAGGGCCCACCTACGAGCAGTACTTC.

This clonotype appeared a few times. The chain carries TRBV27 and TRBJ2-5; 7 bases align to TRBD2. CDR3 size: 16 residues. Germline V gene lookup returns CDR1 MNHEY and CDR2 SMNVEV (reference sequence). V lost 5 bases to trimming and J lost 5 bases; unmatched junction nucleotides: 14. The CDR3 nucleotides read TGTGCCAGCAGTCACCTCTATACGGGAGGCGAGGAGACCCAGTACTTC. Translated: CASSHLYTGGEETQYF.

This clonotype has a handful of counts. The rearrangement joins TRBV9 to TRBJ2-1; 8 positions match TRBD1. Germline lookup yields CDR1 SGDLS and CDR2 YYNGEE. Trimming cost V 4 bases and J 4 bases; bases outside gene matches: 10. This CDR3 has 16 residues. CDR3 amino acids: CASSPRDRGGYNEQFF. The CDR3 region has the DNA TGTGCCAGCAGCCCCCGAGACAGGGGTGGGTACAATGAGCAGTTCTTC.

CDR3 nucleotides: TGCGCCAGCGGGGGGGAGACCCAGTACTTC. It is translated as CASGGETQYF. The V gene is TRBV5-1, the J gene TRBJ2-5, with D possibly being TRBD2 (6 bases). Trimming left V 7 bases short and J 5 bases short, with 6 bases between. This CDR3 has 10 amino acids. CDR1 and CDR2 from the germline V gene are SGHRS and YFSETQ.

DNA of the CDR3: TGTGCCAGCAGTTTAGCGATGTACAATGAGCAGTTCTTC. Translation gives CASSLAMYNEQFF. This rearrangement joins TRBV12-3 or TRBV12-4 to TRBJ2-1; D is unresolved. V dropped 0 bases and J dropped 4 bases, with 4 bases sitting between them. The CDR3 extends over 13 amino acids.

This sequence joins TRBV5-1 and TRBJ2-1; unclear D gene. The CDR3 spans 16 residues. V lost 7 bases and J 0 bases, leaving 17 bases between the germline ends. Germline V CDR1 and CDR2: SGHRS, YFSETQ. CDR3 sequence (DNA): TGCGCCAGCCGAAGAACAGATATTAGCTCCTACAATGAGCAGTTCTTC. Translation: CASRRTDISSYNEQFF.

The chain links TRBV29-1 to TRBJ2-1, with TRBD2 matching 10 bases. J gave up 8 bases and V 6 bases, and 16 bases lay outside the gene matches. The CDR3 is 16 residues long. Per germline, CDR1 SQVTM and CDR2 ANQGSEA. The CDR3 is CSVVNLAGVSFDEQFF. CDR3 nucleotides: TGCAGCGTGGTAAACCTAGCGGGAGTATCATTTGATGAGCAGTTCTTC.

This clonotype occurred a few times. The CDR3 sequence is CASSVEGTGKTEAFF. CDR3 bases: TGTGCCAGCAGCGTAGAGGGGACAGGGAAAACTGAAGCTTTCTTT. This chain links TRBV9 with TRBJ1-1; 9 bases map to TRBD1. Trimming took 0 bases from V and 5 from J; bases not matched to a gene: 5. The CDR3 is made up of 15 amino acids. Germline CDR1 reads SGDLS; CDR2 reads YYNGEE.

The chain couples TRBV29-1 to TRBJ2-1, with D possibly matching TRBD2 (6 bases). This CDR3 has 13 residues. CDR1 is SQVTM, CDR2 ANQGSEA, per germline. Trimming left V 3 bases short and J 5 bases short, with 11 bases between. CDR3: CSVDSGQNNEQFF. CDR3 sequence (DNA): TGCAGCGTTGACAGCGGGCAGAACAATGAGCAGTTCTTC.

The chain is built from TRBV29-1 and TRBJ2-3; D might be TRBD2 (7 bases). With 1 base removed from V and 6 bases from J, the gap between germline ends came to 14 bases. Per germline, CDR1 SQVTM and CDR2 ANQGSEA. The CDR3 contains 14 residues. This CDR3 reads CSVEGGRGGDTQYF. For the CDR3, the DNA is TGCAGCGTTGAAGGCGGGAGAGGGGGGGATACGCAGTATTTT.

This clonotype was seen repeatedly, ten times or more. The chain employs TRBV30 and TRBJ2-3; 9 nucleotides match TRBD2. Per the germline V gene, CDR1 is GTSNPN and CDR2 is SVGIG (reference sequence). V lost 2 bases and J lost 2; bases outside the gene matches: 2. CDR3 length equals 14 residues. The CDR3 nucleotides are TGTGCCTGGAGTCTAGCGGGACCCACAGATACGCAGTATTTT. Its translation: CAWSLAGPTDTQYF.

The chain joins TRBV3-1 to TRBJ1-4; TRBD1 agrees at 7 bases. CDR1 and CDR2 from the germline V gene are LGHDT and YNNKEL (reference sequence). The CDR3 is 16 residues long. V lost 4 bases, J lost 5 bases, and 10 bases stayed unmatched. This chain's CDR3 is CASSLSTGALNEKLFF. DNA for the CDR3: TGTGCCAGCAGCCTTTCAACAGGGGCACTAAATGAAAAACTGTTTTTT.

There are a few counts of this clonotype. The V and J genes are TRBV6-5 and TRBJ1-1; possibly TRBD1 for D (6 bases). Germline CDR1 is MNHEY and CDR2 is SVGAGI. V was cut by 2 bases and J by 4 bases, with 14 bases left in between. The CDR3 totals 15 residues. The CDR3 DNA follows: TGTGCCAGCAGTTACGCGAGGGGGGAAGGCACTGAAGCTTTCTTT. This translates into CASSYARGEGTEAFF.

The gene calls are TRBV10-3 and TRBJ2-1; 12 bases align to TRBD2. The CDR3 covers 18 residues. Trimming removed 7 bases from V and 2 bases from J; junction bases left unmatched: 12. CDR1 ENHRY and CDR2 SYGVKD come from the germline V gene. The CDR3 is CAINRLAGAPSTYNEQFF. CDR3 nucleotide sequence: TGTGCCATCAACAGACTAGCGGGAGCACCTTCGACCTACAATGAGCAGTTCTTC.

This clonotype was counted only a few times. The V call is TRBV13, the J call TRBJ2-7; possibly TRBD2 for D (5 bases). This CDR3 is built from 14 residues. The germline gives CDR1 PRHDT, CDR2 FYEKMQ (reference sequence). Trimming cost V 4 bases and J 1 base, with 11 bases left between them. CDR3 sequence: CASSSNGESYEQYF. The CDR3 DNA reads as TGTGCCAGCAGCTCCAACGGGGAGTCCTACGAGCAGTACTTC.

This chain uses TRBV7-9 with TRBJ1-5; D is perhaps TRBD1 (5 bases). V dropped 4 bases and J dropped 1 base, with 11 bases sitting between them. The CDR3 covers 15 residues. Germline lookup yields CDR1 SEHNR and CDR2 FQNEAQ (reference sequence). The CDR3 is CASSSGTASNQPQHF. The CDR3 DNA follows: TGTGCCAGCAGCTCCGGGACGGCGAGCAATCAGCCCCAGCATTTT. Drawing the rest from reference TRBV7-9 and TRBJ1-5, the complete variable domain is DTGVSQNPRHKITKRGQNVTFRCDPISEHNRLYWYRQTLGQGPEFLTYFQNEAQLEKSRLLSDRFSAERPKGSFSTLEIQRTEQGDSAMYLCASSSGTASNQPQHFGDGTRLSIL.

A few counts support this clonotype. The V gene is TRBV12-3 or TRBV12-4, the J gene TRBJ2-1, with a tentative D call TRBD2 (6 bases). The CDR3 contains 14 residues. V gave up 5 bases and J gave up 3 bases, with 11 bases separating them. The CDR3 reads CASSTSLGYNEQFF. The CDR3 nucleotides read TGTGCCAGCAGTACTAGCCTAGGCTACAATGAGCAGTTCTTC.